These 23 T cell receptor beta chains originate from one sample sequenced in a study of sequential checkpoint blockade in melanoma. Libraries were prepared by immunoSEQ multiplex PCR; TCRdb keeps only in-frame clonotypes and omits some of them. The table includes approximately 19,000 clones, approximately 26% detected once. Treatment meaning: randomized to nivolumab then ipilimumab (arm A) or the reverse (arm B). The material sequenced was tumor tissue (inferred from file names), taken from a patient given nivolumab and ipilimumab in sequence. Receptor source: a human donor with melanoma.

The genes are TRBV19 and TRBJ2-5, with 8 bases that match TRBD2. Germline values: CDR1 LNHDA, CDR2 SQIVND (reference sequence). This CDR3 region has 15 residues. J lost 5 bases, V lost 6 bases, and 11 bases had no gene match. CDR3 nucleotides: TGTGCCAGTAGACTTCGGGGGGGCCCTTCGGAGACCCAGTACTTC. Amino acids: CASRLRGGPSETQYF.

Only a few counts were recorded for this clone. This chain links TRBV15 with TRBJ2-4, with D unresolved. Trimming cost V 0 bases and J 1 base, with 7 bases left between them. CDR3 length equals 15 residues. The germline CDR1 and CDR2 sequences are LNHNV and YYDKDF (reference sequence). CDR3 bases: TGTGCCACCAGCAGAGATGCCGGGGCCAAAAACATTCAGTACTTC. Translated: CATSRDAGAKNIQYF.

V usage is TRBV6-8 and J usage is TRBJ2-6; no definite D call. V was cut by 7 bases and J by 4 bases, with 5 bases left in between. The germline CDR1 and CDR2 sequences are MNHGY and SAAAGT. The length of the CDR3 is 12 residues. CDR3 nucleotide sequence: TGTGCCAGCAAAGAGGGGGCCAACGTCCTGACTTTC. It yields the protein CASKEGANVLTF.

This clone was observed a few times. CDR3 DNA sequence: TGCGCCAGCAGTGAGCGTCGGTGGACAGGGATGAGAAAACTGTTTTTT. The encoded protein is CASSERRWTGMRKLFF. The gene calls are TRBV10-2 and TRBJ1-4, with 8 bases lining up with TRBD1. J was trimmed by 10 bases and V by 2 bases; bases with no gene match: 12. This CDR3 contains 16 residues. CDR1 is WSHSY and CDR2 is SAAADI in the germline V gene.

The CDR3 DNA reads TGCAGCGTTGAAATTGGACTATCCTACGAGCAGTACTTC. It translates to CSVEIGLSYEQYF. The J gene is TRBJ2-7, the V gene TRBV29-1; D might be TRBD2 (6 bases). Deletions cut 2 bases from V and 1 base from J, with 9 bases between. In germline, CDR1 is SQVTM, CDR2 ANQGSEA. This CDR3 has 13 residues.

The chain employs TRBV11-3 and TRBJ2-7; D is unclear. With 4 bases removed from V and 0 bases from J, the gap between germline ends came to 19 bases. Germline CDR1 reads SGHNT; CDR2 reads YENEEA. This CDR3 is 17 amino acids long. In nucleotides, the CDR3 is TGTGCCAGCAGCTCGAACCCCCGACGTGGTTCCTCCTACGAGCAGTACTTC. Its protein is CASSSNPRRGSSYEQYF. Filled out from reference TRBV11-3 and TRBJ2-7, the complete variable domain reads EAGVVQSPRYKIIEKKQPVAFWCNPISGHNTLYWYLQNLGQGPELLIRYENEEAVDDSQLPKDRFSAERLKGVDSTLKIQPAELGDSAVYLCASSSNPRRGSSYEQYFGPGTRLTVT.

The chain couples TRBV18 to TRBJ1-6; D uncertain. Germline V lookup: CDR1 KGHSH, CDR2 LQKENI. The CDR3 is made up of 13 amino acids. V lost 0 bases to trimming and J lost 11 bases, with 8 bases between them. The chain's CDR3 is CASSPPGRPPLHF. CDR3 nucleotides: TGTGCCAGCTCACCACCTGGCAGGCCACCCCTCCACTTT.

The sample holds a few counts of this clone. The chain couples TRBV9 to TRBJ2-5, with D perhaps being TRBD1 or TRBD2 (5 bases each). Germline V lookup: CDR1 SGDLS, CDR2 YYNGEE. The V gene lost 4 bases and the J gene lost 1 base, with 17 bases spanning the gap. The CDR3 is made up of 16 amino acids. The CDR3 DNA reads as TGTGCCAGCAGCTTATTTACCGGGACGGCCCAAGAGACCCAGTACTTC. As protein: CASSLFTGTAQETQYF. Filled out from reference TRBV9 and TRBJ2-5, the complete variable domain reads DSGVTQTPKHLITATGQRVTLRCSPRSGDLSVYWYQQSLDQGLQFLIQYYNGEERAKGNILERFSAQQFPDLHSELNLSSLELGDSALYFCASSLFTGTAQETQYFGPGTRLLVL.

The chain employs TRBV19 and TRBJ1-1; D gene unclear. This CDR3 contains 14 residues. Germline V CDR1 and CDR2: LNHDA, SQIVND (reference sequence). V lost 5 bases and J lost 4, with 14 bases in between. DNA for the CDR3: TGTGCCAGTAGTCCCCGTGAGAGGTCCACTGAAGCTTTCTTT. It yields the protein CASSPRERSTEAFF.

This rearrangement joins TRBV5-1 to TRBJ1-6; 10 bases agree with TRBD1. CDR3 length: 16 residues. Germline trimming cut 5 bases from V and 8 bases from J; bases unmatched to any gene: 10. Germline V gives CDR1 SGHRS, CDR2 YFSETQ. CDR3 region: CASSRLTGQGDSPLHF. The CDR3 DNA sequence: TGCGCCAGCAGTCGCCTAACCGGACAGGGGGATTCACCCCTCCACTTT.

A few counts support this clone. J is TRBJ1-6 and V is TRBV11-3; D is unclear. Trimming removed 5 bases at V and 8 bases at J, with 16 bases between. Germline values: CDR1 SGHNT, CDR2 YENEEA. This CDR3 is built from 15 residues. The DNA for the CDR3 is TGTGCCAGCAGCCCGAATAGGGCGACTGATTCACCCCTCCACTTT. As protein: CASSPNRATDSPLHF.

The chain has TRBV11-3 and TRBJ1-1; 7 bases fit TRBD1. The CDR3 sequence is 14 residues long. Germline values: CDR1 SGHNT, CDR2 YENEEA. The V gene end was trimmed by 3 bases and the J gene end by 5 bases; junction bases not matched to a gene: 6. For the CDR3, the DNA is TGTGCCAGCAGCTTTGGGGACAGTTTAACTGAAGCTTTCTTT. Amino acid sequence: CASSFGDSLTEAFF.

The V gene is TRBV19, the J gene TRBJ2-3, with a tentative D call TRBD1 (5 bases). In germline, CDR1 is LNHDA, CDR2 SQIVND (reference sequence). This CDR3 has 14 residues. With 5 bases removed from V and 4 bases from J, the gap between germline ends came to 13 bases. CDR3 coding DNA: TGTGCCAGTAGTTCGCCAGGGATAGCAGATACGCAGTATTTT. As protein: CASSSPGIADTQYF.

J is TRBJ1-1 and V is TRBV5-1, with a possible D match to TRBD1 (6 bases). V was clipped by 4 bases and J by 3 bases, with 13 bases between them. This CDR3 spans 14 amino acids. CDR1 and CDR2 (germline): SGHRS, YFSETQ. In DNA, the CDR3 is TGCGCCAGCAGCCCACAGGGTGTGGACACTGAAGCTTTCTTT. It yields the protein CASSPQGVDTEAFF.

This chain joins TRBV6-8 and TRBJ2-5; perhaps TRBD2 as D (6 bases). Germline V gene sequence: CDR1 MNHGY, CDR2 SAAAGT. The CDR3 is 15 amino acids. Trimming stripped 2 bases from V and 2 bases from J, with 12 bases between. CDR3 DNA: TGTGCCAGCAGTTACGGAGCGGGCCGACAAGAGACCCAGTACTTC. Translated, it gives CASSYGAGRQETQYF.

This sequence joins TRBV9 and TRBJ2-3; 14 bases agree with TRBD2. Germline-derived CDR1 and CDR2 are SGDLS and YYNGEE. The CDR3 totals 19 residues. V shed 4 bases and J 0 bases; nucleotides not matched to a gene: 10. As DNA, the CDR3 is TGTGCCAGCAGCCTGCGGACTAGCGGGGGGACGAAGAGCACAGATACGCAGTATTTT. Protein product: CASSLRTSGGTKSTDTQYF.

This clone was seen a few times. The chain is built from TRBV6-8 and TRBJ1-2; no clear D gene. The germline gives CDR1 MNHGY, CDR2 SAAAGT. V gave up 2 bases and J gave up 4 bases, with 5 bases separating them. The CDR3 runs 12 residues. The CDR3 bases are TGTGCCAGCAGTTACCCAGCCTATGGCTACACCTTC. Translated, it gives CASSYPAYGYTF.

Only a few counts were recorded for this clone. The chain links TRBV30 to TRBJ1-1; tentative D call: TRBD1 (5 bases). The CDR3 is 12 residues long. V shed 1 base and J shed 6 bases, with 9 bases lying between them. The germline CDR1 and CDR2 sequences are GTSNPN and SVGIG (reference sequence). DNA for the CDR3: TGTGCCTGGAGTGGCGGGGGACCTGAAGCTTTCTTT. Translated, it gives CAWSGGGPEAFF.

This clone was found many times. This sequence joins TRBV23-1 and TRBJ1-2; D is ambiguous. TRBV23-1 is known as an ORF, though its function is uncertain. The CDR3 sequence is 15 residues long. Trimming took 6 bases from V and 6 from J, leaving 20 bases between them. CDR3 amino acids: CASSQEGGQRDGYTF. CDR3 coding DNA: TGCGCCAGCAGCCAAGAGGGCGGTCAAAGAGATGGCTACACCTTC.

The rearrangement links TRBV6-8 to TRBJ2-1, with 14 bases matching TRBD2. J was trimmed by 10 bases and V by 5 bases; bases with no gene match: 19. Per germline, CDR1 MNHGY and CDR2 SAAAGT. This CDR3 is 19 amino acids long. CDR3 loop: CASSPPPGTSGGAYKEQFF. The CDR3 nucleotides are TGTGCCAGCAGTCCCCCACCCGGGACTAGCGGGGGTGCCTATAAGGAGCAGTTCTTC.

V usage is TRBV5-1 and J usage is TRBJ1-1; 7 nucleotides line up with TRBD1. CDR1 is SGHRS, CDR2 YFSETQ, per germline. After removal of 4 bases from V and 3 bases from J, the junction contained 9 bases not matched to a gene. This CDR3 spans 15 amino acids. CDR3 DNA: TGCGCCAGCAGCCGCCGAACCGGGACAGACACTGAAGCTTTCTTT. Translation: CASSRRTGTDTEAFF.

In DNA form, the CDR3 reads TGTGCCAGCGGAATTCAGGCCCCGAGCTCGGGTTCACCCCTCCACTTT. It specifies CASGIQAPSSGSPLHF. The genes are TRBV6-8 and TRBJ1-6; D gene unclear. V lost 8 bases and J lost 9, with 23 bases in between. Germline-derived CDR1 and CDR2 are MNHGY and SAAAGT. The CDR3 consists of 16 residues.

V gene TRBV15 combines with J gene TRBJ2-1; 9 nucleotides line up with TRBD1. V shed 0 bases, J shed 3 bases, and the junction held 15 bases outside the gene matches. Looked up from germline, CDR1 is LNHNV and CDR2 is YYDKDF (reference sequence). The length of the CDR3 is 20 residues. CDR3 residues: CATSREVGTGQGLYYNEQFF. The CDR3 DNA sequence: TGTGCCACCAGCAGAGAAGTCGGGACAGGGCAAGGGCTTTACTACAATGAGCAGTTCTTC. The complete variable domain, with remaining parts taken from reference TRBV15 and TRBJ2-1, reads DAMVIQNPRYQVTQFGKPVTLSCSQTLNHNVMYWYQQKSSQAPKLLFHYYDKDFNNEADTPDNFQSRRPNTSFCFLDIRSPGLGDTAMYLCATSREVGTGQGLYYNEQFFGPGTRLTVL.